The 19 T cell receptor beta chains below all came from one sample that was sequenced in a study of shared clonotypes between healthy human individuals (dated by TCRdb to the early 2020s). Receptor libraries were prepared by the immunoSEQ multiplex PCR assay. The source is immuneACCESS, and TCRdb retained only in-frame sequences with V and J called. Part of the clones is not carried over; for the studies checked, unresolved V genes explain less than half of this, and the remainder is unexplained. The sample data list more than 2 million clones, and approximately 96% of these were observed just once. Around 0.13% of the sample is in the top ten clones. Sequencing used naive CD4+ T cells sorted from blood. Explained via the paper, the cell subset or site label denotes: CD45RA+ positively selected. These receptors came from a man younger than 35 in good health.

This clone was recorded once. This chain joins TRBV5-5 and TRBJ1-6; D unresolved. The CDR3 contains 16 residues. V shed 0 bases and J shed 0 bases, with 7 bases lying between them. Germline V gene lookup returns CDR1 SGHKS and CDR2 YYEKEE (reference sequence). The CDR3 DNA follows: TGTGCCAGCAGCTTGGAGCCTAGCTCCTATAATTCACCCCTCCACTTT. Encoded protein: CASSLEPSSYNSPLHF.

The V gene is TRBV7-9, the J gene TRBJ2-7, with 8 positions matching TRBD1. There are 13 residues in the CDR3. Per germline, CDR1 SEHNR and CDR2 FQNEAQ (reference sequence). With V trimmed by 8 bases and J by 5 bases, 8 bases remained unmatched. As DNA, the CDR3 is TGTGCCAGCGCAAGACAGGGGCTCAACGAGCAGTACTTC. This codes for CASARQGLNEQYF.

J is TRBJ2-1 and V is TRBV29-1; 9 nucleotides match TRBD1. V was pared by 4 bases and J by 7 bases, with 14 bases of the junction left unmatched. The CDR3 is 16 residues long. The germline gives CDR1 SQVTM, CDR2 ANQGSEA. CDR3 protein: CSVGQGVRRLVNEQFF. In DNA, the CDR3 is TGCAGCGTTGGACAGGGGGTAAGACGACTTGTGAATGAGCAGTTCTTC.

CDR3 DNA sequence: TGTGCCAGCAGCTTAAAATCCACAGGGGAGGTTTCTGGAAACACCATATATTTT. This sequence encodes CASSLKSTGEVSGNTIYF. The chain is built from TRBV7-6 and TRBJ1-3, with TRBD1 matching 7 bases. V was pared by 2 bases and J by 1 base, with 11 bases of the junction left unmatched. The germline V gene encodes CDR1 SGHVS and CDR2 FNYEAQ. The length of the CDR3 is 18 residues.

This sequence joins TRBV6-5 and TRBJ2-3, with D possibly being TRBD2 (7 bases). Trimming removed 8 bases at V and 2 bases at J, with 11 bases between. The CDR3 sequence is 13 residues long. CDR1 and CDR2 from the germline V gene are MNHEY and SVGAGI. CDR3 sequence (DNA): TGTGCCAGCGGGAGGGACACCACAGATACGCAGTATTTT. It yields the protein CASGRDTTDTQYF.

This chain connects TRBV6-5 to TRBJ2-7; a possible D gene is TRBD2 (5 bases). CDR1 and CDR2 from the germline V gene are MNHEY and SVGAGI. The CDR3 spans 16 residues. The V end lost 0 bases, the J end lost 0 bases, and 12 bases lay between the germline ends. For the CDR3, the DNA is TGTGCCAGCAGTTACTCCCCACAGCGGAACTCCTACGAGCAGTACTTC. As protein: CASSYSPQRNSYEQYF.

The rearrangement links TRBV18 to TRBJ2-7; TRBD2 aligns across 13 bases. The CDR3 length is 17 residues. The trim removed 1 base at V and 1 base at J, leaving 4 bases unmatched. Looked up from germline, CDR1 is KGHSH and CDR2 is LQKENI. The CDR3 region has the DNA TGTGCCAGCTCACCACGGGGGGGACTAGCGGGATCCTACGAGCAGTACTTC. Translation gives CASSPRGGLAGSYEQYF.

To note about this clone: At the DNA level, this CDR3 is encoded by other sequences in the same sample as well. The V call is TRBV6-5, the J call TRBJ2-5, with D hard to call. The CDR3 covers 14 residues. Germline CDR1 MNHEY, CDR2 SVGAGI. V lost 2 bases to trimming and J lost 2 bases, with 9 bases between them. CDR3 sequence (DNA): TGTGCCAGCAGTTACGGCACAGCTCAAGAGACCCAGTACTTC. Protein product: CASSYGTAQETQYF.

V is TRBV28 and J is TRBJ2-7; the match to TRBD1 covers 9 bases. The CDR3 has 12 residues. J was trimmed by 7 bases and V by 8 bases; bases with no gene match: 6. Germline V gene sequence: CDR1 MDHEN, CDR2 SYDVKM. The CDR3 nucleotides are TGTGCCAGCGGACAGGGGAATTGGGAGCAGTACTTC. It yields the protein CASGQGNWEQYF.

The chain links TRBV7-9 to TRBJ1-4; no definite D call. The CDR3 sequence is 12 residues long. Trimming took off 5 bases at V and 7 bases at J, with 8 bases between the two ends. Germline CDR1 is SEHNR and CDR2 is FQNEAQ (reference sequence). CDR3 DNA sequence: TGTGCCAGCAGCACAGTTAGTGAAAAACTGTTTTTT. It codes for CASSTVSEKLFF. Full variable domain (missing parts from reference TRBV7-9 and TRBJ1-4): DTGVSQNPRHKITKRGQNVTFRCDPISEHNRLYWYRQTLGQGPEFLTYFQNEAQLEKSRLLSDRFSAERPKGSFSTLEIQRTEQGDSAMYLCASSTVSEKLFFGSGTQLSVL.

This chain connects TRBV7-2 to TRBJ2-7; possibly TRBD2 for D (5 bases). The CDR3 covers 15 residues. Germline V gene lookup returns CDR1 SGHTA and CDR2 FQGNSA. Trimming shortened V by 0 bases and J by 2 bases, and 11 bases separated the two germline ends. The CDR3 DNA reads as TGTGCCAGCAGCTTAGCCCCGGGGAGCCCCTACGAGCAGTACTTC. Translated, it gives CASSLAPGSPYEQYF.

This chain links TRBV5-4 with TRBJ2-1, with a possible D match to TRBD1 (5 bases). Germline loops: CDR1 SGHNT, CDR2 YYREEE (reference sequence). This CDR3 has 13 residues. V dropped 4 bases and J dropped 5 bases, with 10 bases sitting between them. In DNA, the CDR3 is TGTGCCAGCAGCCCGGACATCGACAATGAGCAGTTCTTC. Its protein product is CASSPDIDNEQFF.

The chain recombines TRBV23-1 with TRBJ1-4; D gene uncertain. Being an ORF, TRBV23-1 has a function that is uncertain. CDR3 length: 16 residues. Trimming took off 0 bases at V and 3 bases at J, with 11 bases between the two ends. CDR3 DNA: TGCGCCAGCAGTCAATCGTTCAGGATTCCTAATGAAAAACTGTTTTTT. Translated: CASSQSFRIPNEKLFF.

This clone turned up a few times. This chain links TRBV7-2 with TRBJ2-7; 7 bases align to TRBD1. The CDR3 extends over 16 amino acids. Germline CDR1 and CDR2: SGHTA and FQGNSA. V was clipped by 3 bases and J by 3 bases; unmatched bases: 11. CDR3 protein: CASSLDRQLGNYEQYF. The CDR3 bases are TGTGCCAGCAGCTTGGACAGGCAACTTGGTAACTACGAGCAGTACTTC.

This clone came up a few times. This specimen includes other DNA sequences encoding the same CDR3. The V and J genes are TRBV2 and TRBJ1-2; D is uncertain. Germline CDR1 is SNHLY and CDR2 is FYNNEI. This CDR3 has 13 residues. The V end was cut by 2 bases, the J end by 1 base, with 5 bases between. The CDR3 is CASSESGNYGYTF. The DNA of the CDR3 is TGTGCCAGCAGTGAATCGGGTAACTATGGCTACACCTTC.

The chain recombines TRBV6-4 with TRBJ2-3; 8 bases match TRBD1. Germline loops: CDR1 MRHNA, CDR2 SNTAGT. This CDR3 has 14 amino acids. V shed 6 bases, J shed 3 bases, and the junction held 5 bases outside the gene matches. In nucleotides, the CDR3 is TGTGCCAGCAGCGGACAGGGAAGGACAGATACGCAGTATTTT. Translated: CASSGQGRTDTQYF.

The rearrangement links TRBV5-1 to TRBJ2-7; D remains unclear. This CDR3 is built from 15 residues. Trimming left V 0 bases short and J 5 bases short, with 15 bases between. CDR1 and CDR2 from the germline V gene are SGHRS and YFSETQ. Here the CDR3 reads CASSLVGQVGHEQYF. CDR3 nucleotide sequence: TGCGCCAGCAGCTTGGTAGGGCAGGTGGGCCACGAGCAGTACTTC.

The genes are TRBV4-1 and TRBJ1-1, with TRBD1 matching over 7 bases. The CDR3 has 12 residues. J was trimmed by 11 bases and V by 0 bases; bases with no gene match: 3. The germline V gene has CDR1 MGHRA and CDR2 YSYEKL. Written as DNA, the CDR3 is TGCGCCAGCAGCCAAGACCGACAGGGCGCTTTCTTT. As protein: CASSQDRQGAFF.

This chain links TRBV7-9 with TRBJ2-1; D not certain. CDR3 length equals 13 residues. Germline CDR1 is SEHNR and CDR2 is FQNEAQ (reference sequence). The germline V and J ends were trimmed by 5 bases and 9 bases, with 14 bases remaining between them. The CDR3 here is CASSGDSYGEQFF. In DNA, the CDR3 is TGTGCCAGCAGCGGTGACTCGTACGGTGAGCAGTTCTTC.